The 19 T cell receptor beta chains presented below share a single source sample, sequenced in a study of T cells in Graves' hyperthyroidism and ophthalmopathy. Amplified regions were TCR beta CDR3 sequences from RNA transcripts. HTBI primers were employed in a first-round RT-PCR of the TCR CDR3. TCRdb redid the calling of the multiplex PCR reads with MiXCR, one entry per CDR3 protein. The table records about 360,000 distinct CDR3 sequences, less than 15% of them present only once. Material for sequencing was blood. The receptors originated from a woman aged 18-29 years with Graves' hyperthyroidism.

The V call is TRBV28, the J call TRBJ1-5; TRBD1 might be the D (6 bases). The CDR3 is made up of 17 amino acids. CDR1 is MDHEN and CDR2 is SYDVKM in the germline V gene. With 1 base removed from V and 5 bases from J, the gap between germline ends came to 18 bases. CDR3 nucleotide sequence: TGTGCCAGCAGTTTATCCGAGACAGGATTTGGGGATCAGCCCCAGCATTTT. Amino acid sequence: CASSLSETGFGDQPQHF. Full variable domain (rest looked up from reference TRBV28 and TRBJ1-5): DVKVTQSSRYLVKRTGEKVFLECVQDMDHENMFWYRQDPGLGLRLIYFSYDVKMKEKGDIPEGYSVSREKKERFSLILESASTNQTSMYLCASSLSETGFGDQPQHFGDGTRLSIL.

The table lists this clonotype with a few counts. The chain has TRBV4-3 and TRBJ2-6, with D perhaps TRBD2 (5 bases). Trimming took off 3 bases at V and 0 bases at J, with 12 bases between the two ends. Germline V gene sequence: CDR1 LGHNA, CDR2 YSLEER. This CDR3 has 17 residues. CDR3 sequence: CASSQEDSTSGANVLTF. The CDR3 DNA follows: TGCGCCAGCAGCCAGGAGGACTCGACCTCTGGGGCCAACGTCCTGACTTTC.

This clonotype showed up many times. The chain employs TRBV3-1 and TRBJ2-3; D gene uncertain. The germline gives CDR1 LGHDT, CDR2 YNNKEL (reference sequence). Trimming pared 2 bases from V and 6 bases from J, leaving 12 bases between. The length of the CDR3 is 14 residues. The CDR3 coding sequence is TGTGCCAGCAGCCAAAACGAATTTGTGGATACGCAGTATTTT. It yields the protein CASSQNEFVDTQYF.

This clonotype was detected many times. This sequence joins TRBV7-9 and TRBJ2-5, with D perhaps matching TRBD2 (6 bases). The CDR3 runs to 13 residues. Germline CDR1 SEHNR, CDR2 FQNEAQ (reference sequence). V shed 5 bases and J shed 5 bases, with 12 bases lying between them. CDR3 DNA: TGTGCCAGCAGCCCACCTAGCGCGGAGACCCAGTACTTC. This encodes CASSPPSAETQYF. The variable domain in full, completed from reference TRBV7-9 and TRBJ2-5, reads DTGVSQNPRHKITKRGQNVTFRCDPISEHNRLYWYRQTLGQGPEFLTYFQNEAQLEKSRLLSDRFSAERPKGSFSTLEIQRTEQGDSAMYLCASSPPSAETQYFGPGTRLLVL.

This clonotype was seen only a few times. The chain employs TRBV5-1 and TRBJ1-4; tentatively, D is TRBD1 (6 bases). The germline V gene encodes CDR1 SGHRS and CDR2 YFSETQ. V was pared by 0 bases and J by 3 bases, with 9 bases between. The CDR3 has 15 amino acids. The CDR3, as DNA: TGCGCCAGCAGCTTGGTCTCAGGGGCTAATGAAAAACTGTTTTTT. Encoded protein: CASSLVSGANEKLFF.

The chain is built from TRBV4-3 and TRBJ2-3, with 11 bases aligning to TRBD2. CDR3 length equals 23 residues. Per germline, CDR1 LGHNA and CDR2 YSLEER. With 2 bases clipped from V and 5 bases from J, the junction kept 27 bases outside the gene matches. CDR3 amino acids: CASSQTPILTGTSGAGGEDTQYF. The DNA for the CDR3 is TGCGCCAGCAGCCAAACCCCGATCTTAACCGGGACTAGCGGAGCCGGGGGTGAAGATACGCAGTATTTT.

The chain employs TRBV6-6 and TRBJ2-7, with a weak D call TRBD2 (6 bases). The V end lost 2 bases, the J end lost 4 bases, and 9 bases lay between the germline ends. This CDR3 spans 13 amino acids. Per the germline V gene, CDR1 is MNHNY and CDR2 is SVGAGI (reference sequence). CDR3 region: CASSYGSGYEQYF. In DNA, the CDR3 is TGTGCCAGCAGTTACGGGAGCGGGTACGAGCAGTACTTC.

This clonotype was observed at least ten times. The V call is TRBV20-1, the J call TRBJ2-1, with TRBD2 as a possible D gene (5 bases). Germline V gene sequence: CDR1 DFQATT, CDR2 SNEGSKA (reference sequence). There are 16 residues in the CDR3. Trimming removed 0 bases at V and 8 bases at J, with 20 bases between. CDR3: CSARDRGGWSGDEQFF. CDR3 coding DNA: TGCAGTGCTAGAGATCGGGGTGGGTGGAGTGGGGATGAGCAGTTCTTC.

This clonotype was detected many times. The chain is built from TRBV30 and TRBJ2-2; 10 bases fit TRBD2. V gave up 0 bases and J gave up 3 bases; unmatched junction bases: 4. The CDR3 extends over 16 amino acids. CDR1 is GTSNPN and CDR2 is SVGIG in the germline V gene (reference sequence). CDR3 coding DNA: TGTGCCTGGAGTGTGGGGACTAGCGTGGACACCGGGGAGCTGTTTTTT. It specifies CAWSVGTSVDTGELFF.

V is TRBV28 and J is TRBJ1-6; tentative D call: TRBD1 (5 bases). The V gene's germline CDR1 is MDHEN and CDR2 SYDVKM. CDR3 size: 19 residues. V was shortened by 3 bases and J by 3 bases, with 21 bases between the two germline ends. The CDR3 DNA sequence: TGTGCCAGCAGTTTGGGGCGGTACAGAGGTCCCATCTATAATTCACCCCTCCACTTT. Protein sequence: CASSLGRYRGPIYNSPLHF.

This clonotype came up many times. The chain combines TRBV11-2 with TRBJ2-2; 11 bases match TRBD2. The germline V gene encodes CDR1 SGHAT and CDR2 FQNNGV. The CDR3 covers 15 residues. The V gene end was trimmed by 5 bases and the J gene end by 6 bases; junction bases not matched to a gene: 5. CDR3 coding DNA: TGTGCCAGCAGCCTTCAGACTAGCGGGGCCGGGGAGCTGTTTTTT. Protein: CASSLQTSGAGELFF.

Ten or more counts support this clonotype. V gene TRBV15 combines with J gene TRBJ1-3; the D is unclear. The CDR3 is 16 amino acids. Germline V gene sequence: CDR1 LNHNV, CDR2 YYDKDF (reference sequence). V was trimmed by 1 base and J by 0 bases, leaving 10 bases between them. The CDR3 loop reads CATSRGEESSGNTIYF. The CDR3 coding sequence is TGTGCCACCAGCAGAGGGGAAGAGAGCTCTGGAAACACCATATATTTT.

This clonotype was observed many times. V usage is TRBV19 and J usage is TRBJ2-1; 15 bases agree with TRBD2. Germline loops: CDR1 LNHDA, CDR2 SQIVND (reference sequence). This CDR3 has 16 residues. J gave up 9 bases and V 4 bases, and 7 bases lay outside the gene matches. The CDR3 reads CASSTRWTSGRGEQFF. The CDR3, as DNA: TGTGCCAGTAGTACCAGGTGGACTAGCGGGAGGGGTGAGCAGTTCTTC.

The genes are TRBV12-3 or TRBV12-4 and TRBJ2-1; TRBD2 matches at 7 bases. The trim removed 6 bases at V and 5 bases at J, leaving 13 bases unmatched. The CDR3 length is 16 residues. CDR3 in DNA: TGTGCCAGCAGGAGGGTTGGCGGGAGTGGGGACAATGAGCAGTTCTTC. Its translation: CASRRVGGSGDNEQFF.

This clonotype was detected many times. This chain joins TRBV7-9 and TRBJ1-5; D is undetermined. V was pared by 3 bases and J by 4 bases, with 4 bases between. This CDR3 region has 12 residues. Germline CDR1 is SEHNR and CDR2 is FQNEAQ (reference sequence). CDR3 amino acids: CASSLANQPQHF. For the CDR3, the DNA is TGTGCCAGCAGCTTGGCTAATCAGCCCCAGCATTTT.

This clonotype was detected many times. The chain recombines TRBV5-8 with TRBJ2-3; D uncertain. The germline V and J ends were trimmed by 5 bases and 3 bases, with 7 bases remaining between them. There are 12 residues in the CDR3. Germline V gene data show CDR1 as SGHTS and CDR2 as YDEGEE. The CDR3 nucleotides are TGTGCCAGCAGATTAGTGACAGATACGCAGTATTTT. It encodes CASRLVTDTQYF.

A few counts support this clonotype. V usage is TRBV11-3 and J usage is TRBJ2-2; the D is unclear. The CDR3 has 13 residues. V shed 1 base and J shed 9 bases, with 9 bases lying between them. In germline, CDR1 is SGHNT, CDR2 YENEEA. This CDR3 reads CASSLGPARELFF. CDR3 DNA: TGTGCCAGCAGCTTAGGTCCGGCCCGGGAGCTGTTTTTT.

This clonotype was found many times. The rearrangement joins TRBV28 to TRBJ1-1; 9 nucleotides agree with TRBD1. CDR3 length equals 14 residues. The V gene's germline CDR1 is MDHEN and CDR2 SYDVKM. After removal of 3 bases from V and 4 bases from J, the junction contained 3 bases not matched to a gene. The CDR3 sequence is CASSLGQGVTEAFF. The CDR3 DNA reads TGTGCCAGCAGTTTGGGACAGGGTGTCACTGAAGCTTTCTTT. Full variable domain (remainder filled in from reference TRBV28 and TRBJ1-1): DVKVTQSSRYLVKRTGEKVFLECVQDMDHENMFWYRQDPGLGLRLIYFSYDVKMKEKGDIPEGYSVSREKKERFSLILESASTNQTSMYLCASSLGQGVTEAFFGQGTRLTVV.

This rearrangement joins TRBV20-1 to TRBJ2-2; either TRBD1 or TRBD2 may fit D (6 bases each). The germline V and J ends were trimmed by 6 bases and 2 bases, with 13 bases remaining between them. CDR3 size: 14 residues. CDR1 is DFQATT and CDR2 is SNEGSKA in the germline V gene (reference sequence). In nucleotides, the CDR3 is TGCAGTGCGAAAGGGGGGCTTAACACCGGGGAGCTGTTTTTT. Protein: CSAKGGLNTGELFF.